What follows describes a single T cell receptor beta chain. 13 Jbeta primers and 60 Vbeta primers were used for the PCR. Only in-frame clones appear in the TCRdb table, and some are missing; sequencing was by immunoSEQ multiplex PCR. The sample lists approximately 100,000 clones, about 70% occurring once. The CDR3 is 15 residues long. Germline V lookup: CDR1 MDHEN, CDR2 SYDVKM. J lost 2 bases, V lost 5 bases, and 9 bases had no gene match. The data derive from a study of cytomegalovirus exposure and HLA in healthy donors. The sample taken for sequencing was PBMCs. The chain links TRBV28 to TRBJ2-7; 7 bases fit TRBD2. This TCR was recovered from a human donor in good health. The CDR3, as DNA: TGTGCCAGCAGTCCCTTTGCGGGGGACCCCTACGAGCAGTACTTC. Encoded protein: CASSPFAGDPYEQYF. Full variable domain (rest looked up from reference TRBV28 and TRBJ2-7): DVKVTQSSRYLVKRTGEKVFLECVQDMDHENMFWYRQDPGLGLRLIYFSYDVKMKEKGDIPEGYSVSREKKERFSLILESASTNQTSMYLCASSPFAGDPYEQYFGPGTRLTVT.